The rows below give T cell receptor beta chains drawn from one sample of a study of blood T cells in healthy people across ages. From the 5' RACE reads, TCRdb called clonotypes with MiXCR, one entry per CDR3 protein. This sample has 730,000 or so distinct CDR3 sequences; roughly 43% occur once, and the top ten carry about 30%. The sequencing input was blood. These receptors were obtained from a man of 80 years or more in good health. Each CDR3 is given with its conserved first and last residue. The order of the fields is J gene, D gene, V gene, clone size, CDR3 protein, CDR3 DNA. The D gene is left open where the match is weak. Part of the rows lack a size; the others show once, few, many or a class for expanded clones.

TRBJ1-2 TRBD1 TRBV25-1 - CASSLETGRANYGYTF TGTGCCAGCAGTTTAGAGACAGGGCGAGCTAACTATGGCTACACCTTC
TRBJ1-1 - TRBV29-1 - CSGGTNTEAFF TGCAGCGGAGGAACGAACACTGAAGCTTTCTTT
TRBJ2-5 - TRBV6-5 - CASWPKWDSQETRYF TGTGCCAGCTGGCCTAAATGGGACTCCCAAGAGACCCGGTACTTC
TRBJ2-5 TRBD2 TRBV18 - CASSPSTSEETQYF TGTGCCAGCTCACCTTCGACTAGCGAGGAGACCCAGTACTTC
TRBJ1-1 - TRBV9 - CASSRGPNTEAFF TGTGCCAGCAGCAGGGGACCCAACACTGAAGCTTTCTTT
TRBJ1-3 - TRBV29-1 - CSVVKGSGNTIYF TGCAGCGTTGTTAAGGGGTCGGGAAACACCATATATTTT
TRBJ2-1 TRBD1 TRBV10-3 few CAISGTGAATNEQFF TGTGCCATCAGCGGGACAGGGGCCGCCACCAATGAGCAGTTCTTC
TRBJ2-3 - TRBV2 few CASTGQTSTDTQYF TGTGCCAGCACCGGACAGACAAGCACAGATACGCAGTATTTT
TRBJ1-2 - TRBV6-2/TRBV6-3 - CASRLSGQLDYGYTF TGTGCCAGCAGATTGTCCGGACAGCTTGACTATGGCTACACCTTC
TRBJ2-6 TRBD1 TRBV5-6 - CASSRGQAAFTSGANVLTF TGTGCCAGCAGCAGAGGACAGGCCGCGTTTACATCTGGGGCCAACGTCCTGACTTTC
TRBJ2-2 - TRBV6-2/TRBV6-3 few CASRRSEGFVGELFF TGTGCCAGCAGGCGCTCGGAAGGGTTTGTCGGGGAGCTGTTTTTT
TRBJ2-7 - TRBV18 - CASSPQSDRFYEQYF TGTGCCAGCTCACCTCAATCTGACAGGTTTTACGAGCAGTACTTC
TRBJ2-2 TRBD2 TRBV12-3/TRBV12-4 - CASSLVFSGGTGELFF TGTGCCAGCAGTTTAGTCTTTAGCGGGGGTACCGGGGAGCTGTTTTTT
TRBJ1-2 - TRBV6-2/TRBV6-3 - CASSLGTEIYGYTF TGTGCCAGCAGCCTTGGGACGGAAATTTATGGCTACACCTTC